These T cell receptor beta chains were read from a single sample in a study of cytomegalovirus exposure and HLA in healthy donors. Libraries were prepared by immunoSEQ multiplex PCR; TCRdb keeps only in-frame clonotypes and omits some of them. Of around 180,000 clones in the sample, 81% were seen once. The sequenced material came from PBMCs. Every receptor here comes from a young man in good health and CMV-seronegative. Each CDR3 is given with its conserved first and last residue. The D gene is left open where the match is weak. Expanded clones are given a class, and other clones once, few, many or no size at all.

D gene: -
J gene: TRBJ1-5
V gene: TRBV11-2
clone size: -
CDR3 DNA: TGTGCCAGCAGCTCGGGGGCGGGGGGATATCAGCCCCAGCATTTT
CDR3 protein: CASSSGAGGYQPQHF

D gene: TRBD1
J gene: TRBJ2-6
V gene: TRBV29-1
clone size: -
CDR3 DNA: TGCAGCGTTGTAGACAGGGGGCTATCTGGGGCCAACGTCCTGACTTTC
CDR3 protein: CSVVDRGLSGANVLTF

D gene: -
J gene: TRBJ2-7
V gene: TRBV28
clone size: -
CDR3 DNA: TGTGCCAGCCAGGGATCCGTTGGTGTTCGGGCCGAGCAGTACTTC
CDR3 protein: CASQGSVGVRAEQYF

D gene: -
J gene: TRBJ2-2
V gene: TRBV7-9
clone size: -
CDR3 DNA: TGTTCCAGCAGCTTGTCCATCCGGGAGCTGTTTTTT
CDR3 protein: CSSSLSIRELFF

D gene: -
J gene: TRBJ2-7
V gene: TRBV5-6
clone size: -
CDR3 DNA: TGTGCCAGCAGCTTGGCGGTTTCAACAGTGGGAGGCTACGAGCAGTACTTC
CDR3 protein: CASSLAVSTVGGYEQYF

D gene: TRBD2
J gene: TRBJ2-1
V gene: TRBV7-2
clone size: -
CDR3 DNA: TGTGCCAGCAGCTTGAGCGGGAGGAACAATGAGCAGTTCTTC
CDR3 protein: CASSLSGRNNEQFF

D gene: -
J gene: TRBJ1-2
V gene: TRBV5-8
clone size: -
CDR3 DNA: TGTGCCAGCAGCTTGTCGGATTCAGGCTATGGCTACACCTTC
CDR3 protein: CASSLSDSGYGYTF

D gene: -
J gene: TRBJ1-3
V gene: TRBV6-5
clone size: -
CDR3 DNA: TGTGCCAGCAGTGCCGGCTCTGGAAACACCATATATTTT
CDR3 protein: CASSAGSGNTIYF

D gene: -
J gene: TRBJ2-3
V gene: TRBV7-6
clone size: -
CDR3 DNA: TGTGCCAGCAGCTCACTGACTAGCACAGATACGCAGTATTTT
CDR3 protein: CASSSLTSTDTQYF

D gene: TRBD1
J gene: TRBJ2-2
V gene: TRBV5-1
clone size: -
CDR3 DNA: TGCGCCAGCAGCGGACAGGGTCAAACCGGGGAGCTGTTTTTT
CDR3 protein: CASSGQGQTGELFF

D gene: TRBD1
J gene: TRBJ1-1
V gene: TRBV7-8
clone size: -
CDR3 DNA: TGTGCCAGCAGCAGACGGGACAGGGCTGACACTGAAGCTTTCTTT
CDR3 protein: CASSRRDRADTEAFF

D gene: TRBD1
J gene: TRBJ1-5
V gene: TRBV4-3
clone size: -
CDR3 DNA: TGCGCCAGCAGCCAAGATGCTACAGGGGGCAATCAGCCCCAGCATTTT
CDR3 protein: CASSQDATGGNQPQHF

D gene: TRBD2
J gene: TRBJ2-1
V gene: TRBV7-8
clone size: -
CDR3 DNA: TGTGCCAGCAGCTCGACGGGGGGTTCCAGCTCCTACAATGAGCAGTTCTTC
CDR3 protein: CASSSTGGSSSYNEQFF

D gene: TRBD2
J gene: TRBJ2-7
V gene: TRBV10-3
clone size: -
CDR3 DNA: TGTGCCATCAGTGATGGTCTAGCGGGGGACGAGCAGTACTTC
CDR3 protein: CAISDGLAGDEQYF

D gene: -
J gene: TRBJ2-7
V gene: TRBV25-1
clone size: -
CDR3 DNA: TGTGCCAGCACAGGGGTCTACGAGCAGTACTTC
CDR3 protein: CASTGVYEQYF

D gene: -
J gene: TRBJ1-3
V gene: TRBV18
clone size: -
CDR3 DNA: TGTGCCAGCTCACGCGGGAGTGACTCTGGAAACACCATATATTTT
CDR3 protein: CASSRGSDSGNTIYF

D gene: -
J gene: TRBJ2-7
V gene: TRBV4-1
clone size: -
CDR3 DNA: TGCGCCAGCAGCCAATACGGGTCATCCTACGAGCAGTACTTC
CDR3 protein: CASSQYGSSYEQYF

D gene: -
J gene: TRBJ1-1
V gene: TRBV4-3
clone size: -
CDR3 DNA: TGCGCCAGCAGCCAAGGGCGCGGGGGTTTGCCTGAAGCTTTCTTT
CDR3 protein: CASSQGRGGLPEAFF

D gene: TRBD1
J gene: TRBJ1-6
V gene: TRBV7-8
clone size: -
CDR3 DNA: TGTGCCAGCAGCCCCGGGACAGGCCTTTGGAATTCACCCCTCCACTTT
CDR3 protein: CASSPGTGLWNSPLHF

D gene: TRBD2
J gene: TRBJ2-1
V gene: TRBV2
clone size: -
CDR3 DNA: TGTGCCAGCAGTGAAAGGGTCCCGGGACTAGCTTCTGAGCAGTTCTTC
CDR3 protein: CASSERVPGLASEQFF

D gene: TRBD1
J gene: TRBJ2-2
V gene: TRBV30
clone size: few
CDR3 DNA: TGTGCCTGGAGGGGGGACAGCACCGGGGAGCTGTTTTTT
CDR3 protein: CAWRGDSTGELFF

D gene: TRBD2
J gene: TRBJ2-7
V gene: TRBV9
clone size: once
CDR3 DNA: TGTGCCAGCAGCGTTGGATTTCCGACTAGCGGGGGATACGAGCAGTACTTC
CDR3 protein: CASSVGFPTSGGYEQYF

D gene: -
J gene: TRBJ1-2
V gene: TRBV7-2
clone size: few
CDR3 DNA: TGTGCCAGCAGCTTGGGCAGCTTGCCTCACTACACCTTC
CDR3 protein: CASSLGSLPHYTF

D gene: -
J gene: TRBJ1-2
V gene: TRBV10-3
clone size: -
CDR3 DNA: TGTGCCATCAACCGGGACACCGATAACTATGGCTACACCTTC
CDR3 protein: CAINRDTDNYGYTF

D gene: TRBD1
J gene: TRBJ1-2
V gene: TRBV5-8
clone size: -
CDR3 DNA: TGTGCCAGCAGCTGGATGGACAGGGAAATTTATGGCTACACCTTC
CDR3 protein: CASSWMDREIYGYTF

D gene: TRBD2
J gene: TRBJ2-1
V gene: TRBV15
clone size: -
CDR3 DNA: TGTGCCACCAGCAAACCGCCTAGCGGGAGTTCCTACAATGAGCAGTTCTTC
CDR3 protein: CATSKPPSGSSYNEQFF

D gene: -
J gene: TRBJ2-7
V gene: TRBV2
clone size: once
CDR3 DNA: TGTGCAGGGCGGGGTGACGTCTACGAGCAGTACTTC
CDR3 protein: CAGRGDVYEQYF

D gene: TRBD2
J gene: TRBJ2-7
V gene: TRBV4-3
clone size: -
CDR3 DNA: TGCGCCAGCAGCCACGGGACTAGCGGGAGGAGCTCCTACGAGCAGTACTTC
CDR3 protein: CASSHGTSGRSSYEQYF

D gene: TRBD2
J gene: TRBJ2-1
V gene: TRBV7-9
clone size: -
CDR3 DNA: TGTGCCAGCAGCAAGCGGGGGGAAACCAATGAGCAGTTCTTC
CDR3 protein: CASSKRGETNEQFF

D gene: -
J gene: TRBJ1-3
V gene: TRBV9
clone size: -
CDR3 DNA: TGTGCCAGCAGCGATACGGGGGGGCTCTCGGGAAACACCATATATTTT
CDR3 protein: CASSDTGGLSGNTIYF

D gene: TRBD1
J gene: TRBJ1-6
V gene: TRBV5-5
clone size: -
CDR3 DNA: TGTGCCAGCAGCGCTCCGGACAGGGGAGTATTAAATTCACCCCTCCACTTT
CDR3 protein: CASSAPDRGVLNSPLHF

D gene: TRBD2
J gene: TRBJ2-7
V gene: TRBV5-4
clone size: -
CDR3 DNA: TGTGCCAGCAGCCTCGGAGGGGCTAGCGGGACTTACGAGCAGTACTTC
CDR3 protein: CASSLGGASGTYEQYF

D gene: -
J gene: TRBJ2-7
V gene: TRBV20-1
clone size: once
CDR3 DNA: TGCAGTGCTAGGTTTAACGAGCAGTACTTC
CDR3 protein: CSARFNEQYF

D gene: TRBD1
J gene: TRBJ1-2
V gene: TRBV7-9
clone size: -
CDR3 DNA: TGTGCCCTAGCAGGGGGCTACTCTGAGTTCTATGGCTACACCTTC
CDR3 protein: CALAGGYSEFYGYTF